Listed below are T cell receptor beta chains from one sample, sequenced in a study of T cell responses to AZD1222 COVID-19 vaccine. Sequencing used immunoSEQ multiplex PCR; TCRdb keeps in-frame clones, though not all of them. The sample includes about 72,000 clones, 70% to 90% seen only once; the top ten take 28%. The sequences come from peripheral blood, collected 28 days after the second AZD1222 dose. The receptors were sampled from an adult who received the AZD1222 COVID-19 vaccine. Each CDR3 is given with its conserved first and last residue. The D gene is left open where the match is weak. The listing skips clone size in some rows; elsewhere it reads once, few, many or a size class.

size	J	D	V	CDR3	DNA
NA	TRBJ1-3	NA	TRBV6-1	CASSELRGVSGNTIYF	TGTGCCAGCAGTGAATTGAGAGGAGTCTCTGGAAACACCATATATTTT
NA	TRBJ2-6	NA	TRBV10-3	CAIRAAGSFPSGANVLTF	TGTGCCATCAGGGCAGCCGGAAGCTTCCCCTCTGGGGCCAACGTCCTGACTTTC
NA	TRBJ1-1	NA	TRBV29-1	CSAMGHMNTEAFF	TGCAGCGCCATGGGACACATGAACACTGAAGCTTTCTTT
NA	TRBJ1-3	NA	TRBV30	CAWSGVGLSGNTIYF	TGTGCCTGGAGTGGGGTGGGTCTCTCTGGAAACACCATATATTTT
NA	TRBJ1-2	NA	TRBV3-1/TRBV3-2	CASSPSSDYGYTF	TGTGCCAGCAGCCCCTCGTCGGACTATGGCTACACCTTC
NA	TRBJ1-2	TRBD1	TRBV28	CASSQGAGNYGYTF	TGTGCCAGCAGTCAGGGGGCAGGCAACTATGGCTACACCTTC
NA	TRBJ1-2	NA	TRBV6-5	CASSTAYGYTF	TGTGCCAGCAGTACAGCCTATGGCTACACCTTC
NA	TRBJ2-7	NA	TRBV7-2	CASSSGATPKITYEQYF	TGTGCCAGCAGTTCAGGGGCGACACCGAAAATAACCTACGAGCAGTACTTC
NA	TRBJ2-3	NA	TRBV19	CASSPRPNTDTQYF	TGTGCCAGTAGTCCCAGGCCTAACACAGATACGCAGTATTTT
NA	TRBJ1-1	TRBD1	TRBV9	CASSVGGWDRVNTEAFF	TGTGCCAGCAGCGTAGGTGGTTGGGACAGGGTGAACACTGAAGCTTTCTTT
NA	TRBJ2-7	NA	TRBV9	CASSVDSKGEQYF	TGTGCCAGCAGCGTAGACAGCAAGGGCGAGCAGTACTTC
NA	TRBJ2-3	TRBD1	TRBV5-4	CASSLRTGFADTQYF	TGTGCCAGCAGCTTAAGGACAGGGTTTGCAGATACGCAGTATTTT
once	TRBJ2-7	TRBD1	TRBV5-1	CASSPLPTGEFEQYF	TGCGCCAGCAGCCCCCTCCCGACAGGGGAATTCGAGCAGTACTTC
NA	TRBJ2-5	NA	TRBV4-3	CASSQGTTQETQYF	TGCGCCAGCAGCCAAGGTACTACCCAAGAGACCCAGTACTTC
NA	TRBJ1-3	NA	TRBV6-5	CASSYLGSGNTIYF	TGTGCCAGCAGTTATCTCGGCTCTGGAAACACCATATATTTT
many	TRBJ2-5	NA	TRBV2	CASNLATETQYF	TGTGCCAGCAACCTAGCGACAGAGACCCAGTACTTC
NA	TRBJ2-2	NA	TRBV3-1/TRBV3-2	CASSQGGYGELFF	TGTGCCAGCAGCCAAGGGGGCTACGGGGAGCTGTTTTTT
NA	TRBJ2-7	TRBD2	TRBV25-1	CASSAPGGKRYEQYF	TGTGCCAGCAGCGCACCGGGGGGAAAACGCTACGAGCAGTACTTC